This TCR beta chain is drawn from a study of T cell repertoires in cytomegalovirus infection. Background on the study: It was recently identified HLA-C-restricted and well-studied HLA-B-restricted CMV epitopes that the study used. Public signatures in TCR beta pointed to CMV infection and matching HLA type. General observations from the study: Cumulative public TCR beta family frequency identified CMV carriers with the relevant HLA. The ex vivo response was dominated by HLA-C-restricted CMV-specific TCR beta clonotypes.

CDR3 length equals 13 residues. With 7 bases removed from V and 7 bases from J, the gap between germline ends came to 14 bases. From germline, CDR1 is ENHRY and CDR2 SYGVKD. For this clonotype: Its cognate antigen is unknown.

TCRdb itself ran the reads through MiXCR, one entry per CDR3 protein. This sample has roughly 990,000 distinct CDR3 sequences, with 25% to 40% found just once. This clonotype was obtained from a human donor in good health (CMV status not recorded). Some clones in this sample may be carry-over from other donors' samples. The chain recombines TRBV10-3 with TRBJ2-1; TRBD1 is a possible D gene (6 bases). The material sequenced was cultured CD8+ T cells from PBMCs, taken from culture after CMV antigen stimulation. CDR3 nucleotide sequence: TGTGCCATCAAGGTTGGGACAAATAATGAGCAGTTCTTC. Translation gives CAIKVGTNNEQFF.